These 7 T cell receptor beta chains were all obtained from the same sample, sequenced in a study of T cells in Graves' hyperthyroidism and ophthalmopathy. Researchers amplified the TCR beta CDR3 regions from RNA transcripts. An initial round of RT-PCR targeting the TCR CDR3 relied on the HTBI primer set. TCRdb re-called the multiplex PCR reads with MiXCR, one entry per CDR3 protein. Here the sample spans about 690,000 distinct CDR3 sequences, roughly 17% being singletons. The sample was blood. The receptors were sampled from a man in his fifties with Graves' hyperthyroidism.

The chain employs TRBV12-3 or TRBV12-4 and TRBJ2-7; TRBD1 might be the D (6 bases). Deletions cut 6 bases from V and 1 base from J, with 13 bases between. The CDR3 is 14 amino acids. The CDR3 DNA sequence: TGTGCCAGCAGCTCCGGGACACTGTCCTACGAGCAGTACTTC. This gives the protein CASSSGTLSYEQYF.

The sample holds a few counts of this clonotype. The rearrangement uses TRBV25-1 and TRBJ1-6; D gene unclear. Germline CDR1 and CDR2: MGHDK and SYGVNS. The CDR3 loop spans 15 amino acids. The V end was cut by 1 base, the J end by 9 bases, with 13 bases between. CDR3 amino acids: CASSESQRAISPLHF. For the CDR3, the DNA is TGTGCCAGCAGTGAATCCCAGAGGGCTATTTCACCCCTCCACTTT.

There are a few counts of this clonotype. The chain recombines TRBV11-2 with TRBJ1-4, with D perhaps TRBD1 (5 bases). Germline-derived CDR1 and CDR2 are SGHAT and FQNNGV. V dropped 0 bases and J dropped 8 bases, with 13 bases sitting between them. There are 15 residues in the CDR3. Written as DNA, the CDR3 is TGTGCCAGCAGCTTAGAGCCCAGGGAGGAAGAAAAACTGTTTTTT. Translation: CASSLEPREEEKLFF.

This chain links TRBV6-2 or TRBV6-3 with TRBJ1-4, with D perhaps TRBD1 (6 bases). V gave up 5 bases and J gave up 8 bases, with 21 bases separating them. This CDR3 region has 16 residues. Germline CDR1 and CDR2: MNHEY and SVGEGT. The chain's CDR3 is CASSPYNAGVEEKLFF. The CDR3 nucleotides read TGTGCCAGCAGTCCATACAACGCAGGGGTAGAGGAAAAACTGTTTTTT.

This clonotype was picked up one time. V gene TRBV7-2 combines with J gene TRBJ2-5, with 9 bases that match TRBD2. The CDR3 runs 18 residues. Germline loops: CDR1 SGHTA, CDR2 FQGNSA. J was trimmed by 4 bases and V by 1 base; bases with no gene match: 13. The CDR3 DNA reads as TGTGCCAGCAGCTTAGAAACCCTAGCGGGGAGAGTATTAGAGACCCAGTACTTC. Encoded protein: CASSLETLAGRVLETQYF.

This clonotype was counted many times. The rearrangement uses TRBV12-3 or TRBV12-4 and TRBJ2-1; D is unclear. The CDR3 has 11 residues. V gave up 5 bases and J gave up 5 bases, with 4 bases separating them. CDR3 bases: TGTGCCAGCAGTGTAAACAATGAGCAGTTCTTC. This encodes CASSVNNEQFF.

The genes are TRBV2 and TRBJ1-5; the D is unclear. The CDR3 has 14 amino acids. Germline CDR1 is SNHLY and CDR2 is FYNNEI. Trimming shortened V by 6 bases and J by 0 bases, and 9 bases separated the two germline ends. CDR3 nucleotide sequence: TGTGCCAGCAGCTTTGCAGTTAGCAATCAGCCCCAGCATTTT. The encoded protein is CASSFAVSNQPQHF.